Sequencing of this T cell receptor beta chain was carried out in a study of long-term antiretroviral therapy in people with HIV. Study in general: Samples from the earliest time points predate the 2015 immediate-ART recommendation by about a decade.

The study's findings and limits: No data were available on ART adherence, viral resistance or therapy changes. All time points showed a repertoire dominated by clones expanded before ART.

A note on this clone: Its antigen remains unknown.

Run at survey level, the immunoSEQ assay was version v3.0. In sequencing, roughly 40,000-50,000 T-cell genomes per sample were targeted. The repertoire was sequenced with immunoSEQ multiplex PCR; TCRdb's copy has only in-frame clones and lacks some. The table records 13,000 or so clones, around three quarters of them present only once. Looked up from germline, CDR1 is LNHDA and CDR2 is SQIVND (reference sequence). Trimming took off 0 bases at V and 7 bases at J, with 10 bases between the two ends. The CDR3 is 15 amino acids. The source of this sequence is a man between 35 and 55 years old with HIV. The chain links TRBV19 to TRBJ1-6; D is uncertain. Sequenced here: unsorted PBMCs, sampled 3.2 years before starting antiretroviral therapy. This CDR3 is CASSIEATGNSPLHF. The CDR3 DNA is TGTGCCAGTAGTATAGAAGCGACTGGGAATTCACCCCTCCACTTT. Based on the CDR3 plus reference TRBV19 and TRBJ1-6, the full variable domain is DGGITQSPKYLFRKEGQNVTLSCEQNLNHDAMYWYRQDPGQGLRLIYYSQIVNDFQKGDIAEGYSVSREKKESFPLTVTSAQKNPTAFYLCASSIEATGNSPLHFGNGTRLTVT.